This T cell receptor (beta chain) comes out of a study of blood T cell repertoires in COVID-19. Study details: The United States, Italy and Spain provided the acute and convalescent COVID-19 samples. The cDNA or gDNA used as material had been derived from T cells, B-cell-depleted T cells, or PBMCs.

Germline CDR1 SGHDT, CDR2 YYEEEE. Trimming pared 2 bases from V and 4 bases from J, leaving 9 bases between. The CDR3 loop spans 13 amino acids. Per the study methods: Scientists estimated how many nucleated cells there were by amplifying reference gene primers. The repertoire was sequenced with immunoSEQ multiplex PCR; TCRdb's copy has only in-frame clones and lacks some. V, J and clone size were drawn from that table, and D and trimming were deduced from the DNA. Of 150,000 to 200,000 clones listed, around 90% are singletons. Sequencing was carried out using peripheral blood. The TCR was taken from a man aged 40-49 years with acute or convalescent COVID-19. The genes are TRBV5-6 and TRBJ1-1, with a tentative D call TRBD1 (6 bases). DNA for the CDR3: TGTGCCAGCAGCTTAAGACAGGTCACTGAAGCTTTCTTT. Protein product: CASSLRQVTEAFF.